This T cell receptor (beta chain) was documented in a study of shared clonotypes between healthy human individuals. Donors comprised healthy HIV-negative adults lacking recent acute infections or vaccinations. The repertoire was sequenced with immunoSEQ multiplex PCR; TCRdb's copy has only in-frame clones and lacks some. The table has millions of clones, 85% to 95% seen once. Trimming shortened V by 6 bases and J by 4 bases, and 19 bases separated the two germline ends. Germline V gene sequence: CDR1 ENHRY, CDR2 SYGVKD. The CDR3 has 16 residues. Specimen: naive CD4+ T cells sorted from blood. Described subset: CD45RA+ positively selected. The chain recombines TRBV10-3 with TRBJ2-1; either TRBD1 or TRBD2 may fit D (5 bases each). The clonotype was recovered from a man aged 18-30 years in good health. Here the CDR3 reads CAIRPSGTESYNEQFF. In nucleotides, the CDR3 is TGTGCCATCAGGCCCTCCGGGACGGAATCATACAATGAGCAGTTCTTC.